This TCR beta chain is drawn from a study of technical replicates of blood from a few donors. Measured with immunoSEQ multiplex PCR; TCRdb has only the in-frame clones, and not every one. This repertoire shows some 87,000 clones, 90% to 97% found once; its top ten account for around 0.28%. This CDR3 region has 15 residues. Per germline, CDR1 LNHDA and CDR2 SQIVND (reference sequence). V lost 9 bases and J lost 5; bases outside the gene matches: 14. The chain recombines TRBV19 with TRBJ1-2; 8 bases match TRBD1. This sequence was found in a human donor in good health. Sequencing was done on a sample of T cells isolated from PBMCs. CDR3 sequence: CASINRRTGYYGYTF. In DNA, the CDR3 is TGTGCCAGCATAAATCGCCGGACAGGGTATTATGGCTACACCTTC.